The TCR beta chain under discussion was sequenced for a study of blood T cell repertoires in COVID-19. Background on the study: Sources were T cells, B-cell-depleted T cells, or PBMCs; the material itself was cDNA or gDNA.

Trimming took 4 bases from V and 0 from J, leaving 4 bases between them. The V gene's germline CDR1 is SQVTM and CDR2 ANQGSEA. This CDR3 comprises 13 residues. Original processing notes: Amplification of reference gene primers provided the estimated nucleated cell counts. The table came from immunoSEQ multiplex PCR; TCRdb's copy has only in-frame clones and leaves some out. V and J calls and clone size are copied from that table; D and trimming were computed from the DNA. Found here are about 270,000 clones, approximately 90% of them singletons; the top ten hold about 4%. Those enrolled, adults aged about 18 to 89 years, came from about 24 US areas. Which cohort a participant joined came from the clinical history participants gave.

The source of this sequence is a young woman with acute COVID-19. The sample was PBMCs or T cells enriched from blood (not recorded which). This rearrangement joins TRBV29-1 to TRBJ1-6; no clear D. The CDR3: CSVGVSYNSPLHF. DNA of the CDR3: TGCAGCGTTGGCGTCTCCTATAATTCACCCCTCCACTTT.